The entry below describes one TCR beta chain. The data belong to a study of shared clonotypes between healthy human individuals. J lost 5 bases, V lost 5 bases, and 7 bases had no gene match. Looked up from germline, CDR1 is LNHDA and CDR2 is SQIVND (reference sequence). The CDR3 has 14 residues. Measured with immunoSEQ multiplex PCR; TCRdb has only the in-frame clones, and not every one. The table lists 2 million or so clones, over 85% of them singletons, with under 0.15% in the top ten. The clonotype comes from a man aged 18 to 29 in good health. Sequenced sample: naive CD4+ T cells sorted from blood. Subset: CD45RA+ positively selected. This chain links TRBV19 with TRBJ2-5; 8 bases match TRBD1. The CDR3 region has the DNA TGTGCCAGTAGTCCCGGACAGGGTTGGGAGACCCAGTACTTC. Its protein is CASSPGQGWETQYF.